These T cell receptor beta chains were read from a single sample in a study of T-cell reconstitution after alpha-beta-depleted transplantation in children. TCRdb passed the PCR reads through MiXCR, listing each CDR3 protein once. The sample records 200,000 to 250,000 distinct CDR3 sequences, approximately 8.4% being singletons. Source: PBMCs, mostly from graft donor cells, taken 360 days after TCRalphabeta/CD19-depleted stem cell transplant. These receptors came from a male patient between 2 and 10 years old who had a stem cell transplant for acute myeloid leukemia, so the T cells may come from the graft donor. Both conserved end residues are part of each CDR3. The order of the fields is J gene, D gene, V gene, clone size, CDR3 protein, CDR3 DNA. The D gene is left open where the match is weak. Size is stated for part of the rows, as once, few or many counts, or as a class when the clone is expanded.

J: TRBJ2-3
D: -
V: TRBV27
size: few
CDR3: CASSFVELRGMTDTQYF
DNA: TGTGCCAGCAGTTTCGTTGAACTAAGGGGAATGACAGATACGCAGTATTTT

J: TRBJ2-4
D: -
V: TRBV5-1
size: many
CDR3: CASSLGQGRNIQYF
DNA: TGCGCCAGCAGCTTGGGTCAGGGGAGAAACATTCAGTACTTC

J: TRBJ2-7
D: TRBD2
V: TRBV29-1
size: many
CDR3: CSVSSGEIYEQYF
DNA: TGCAGCGTTTCTAGCGGGGAAATTTACGAGCAGTACTTC

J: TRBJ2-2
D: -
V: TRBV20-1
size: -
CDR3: CSASDTKNTGELFF
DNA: TGCAGTGCTTCGGACACAAAGAACACCGGGGAGCTGTTTTTT

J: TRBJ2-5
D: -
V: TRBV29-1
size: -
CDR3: CSAWGTQETQYF
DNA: TGCAGCGCCTGGGGGACACAAGAGACCCAGTACTTC

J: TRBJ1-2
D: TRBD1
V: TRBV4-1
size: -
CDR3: CASSQGTGQSGGYTF
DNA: TGCGCCAGCAGCCAAGGGACAGGACAATCGGGAGGCTACACCTTC

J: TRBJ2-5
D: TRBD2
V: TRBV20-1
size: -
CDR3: CSASPGSRGETQYF
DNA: TGCAGTGCTAGTCCAGGATCGCGGGGGGAGACCCAGTACTTC

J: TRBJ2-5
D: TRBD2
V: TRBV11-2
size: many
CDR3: CASSRLAGVETQYF
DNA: TGTGCCAGCAGCCGACTAGCGGGAGTAGAGACCCAGTACTTC

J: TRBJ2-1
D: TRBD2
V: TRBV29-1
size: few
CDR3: CSVEDPLGGASLVSDNEQFF
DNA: TGCAGCGTTGAAGATCCCCTCGGGGGGGCCTCCCTCGTATCAGACAATGAGCAGTTCTTC

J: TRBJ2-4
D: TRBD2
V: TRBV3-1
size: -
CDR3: CASRKRGASQNIQYF
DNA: TGTGCCAGCAGGAAGCGGGGGGCCTCTCAAAACATTCAGTACTTC

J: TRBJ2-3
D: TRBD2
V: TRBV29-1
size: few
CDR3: CSVPPPGLATDTQYF
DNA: TGCAGCGTTCCACCCCCGGGACTAGCAACAGATACGCAGTATTTT

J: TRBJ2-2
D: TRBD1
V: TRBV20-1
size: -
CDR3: CSARRYRGQRSGELFF
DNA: TGCAGTGCTAGAAGATACAGGGGGCAGAGGTCCGGGGAGCTGTTTTTT

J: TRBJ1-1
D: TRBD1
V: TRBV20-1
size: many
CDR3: CSARHRGSTEAFF
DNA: TGCAGTGCTAGACACAGGGGGAGCACTGAAGCTTTCTTT

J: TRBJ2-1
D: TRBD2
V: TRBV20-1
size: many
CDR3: CSARRGGPDNEQFF
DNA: TGCAGTGCTAGACGCGGGGGACCAGACAATGAGCAGTTCTTC

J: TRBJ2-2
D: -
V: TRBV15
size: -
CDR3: CATSREPGTNTGELFF
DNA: TGTGCCACCAGCAGAGAGCCCGGGACGAACACCGGGGAGCTGTTTTTT

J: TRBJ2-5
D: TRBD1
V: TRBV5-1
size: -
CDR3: CASSSIGTEQETQYF
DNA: TGCGCCAGCAGCTCCATCGGGACAGAACAAGAGACCCAGTACTTC

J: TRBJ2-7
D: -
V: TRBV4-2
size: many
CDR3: CASSLRTNVYEQYF
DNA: TGTGCCAGCAGCTTACGGACTAATGTCTACGAGCAGTACTTC

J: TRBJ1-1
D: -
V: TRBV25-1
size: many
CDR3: CASSEWGGEAFF
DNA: TGTGCCAGCAGTGAATGGGGGGGTGAAGCTTTCTTT

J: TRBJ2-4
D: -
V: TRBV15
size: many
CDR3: CATSIDSYLLAKNIQYF
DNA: TGTGCCACCAGCATCGACAGTTACCTACTAGCCAAAAACATTCAGTACTTC

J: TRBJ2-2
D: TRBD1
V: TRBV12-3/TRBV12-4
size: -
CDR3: CASSLGQGVGTGELFF
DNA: TGTGCCAGCAGCCTTGGACAGGGGGTAGGAACCGGGGAGCTGTTTTTT

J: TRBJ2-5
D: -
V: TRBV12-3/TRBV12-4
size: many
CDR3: CASVRLGQETQYF
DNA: TGTGCCAGCGTACGACTTGGCCAAGAGACCCAGTACTTC

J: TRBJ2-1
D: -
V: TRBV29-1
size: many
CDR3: CSAGLYNEQFF
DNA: TGCAGCGCTGGACTGTACAATGAGCAGTTCTTC

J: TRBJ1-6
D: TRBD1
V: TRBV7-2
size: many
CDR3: CASSLAGQAFSPLHF
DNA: TGTGCCAGCAGCTTAGCGGGACAGGCCTTTTCACCCCTCCACTTT

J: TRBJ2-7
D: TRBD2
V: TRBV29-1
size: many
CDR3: CSVQIAGESYEQYF
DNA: TGCAGCGTTCAAATAGCGGGAGAGTCCTACGAGCAGTACTTC

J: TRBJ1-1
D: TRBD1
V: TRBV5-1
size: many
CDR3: CASSRTGLNTEAFF
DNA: TGCGCCAGCAGCAGGACAGGCCTGAACACTGAAGCTTTCTTT

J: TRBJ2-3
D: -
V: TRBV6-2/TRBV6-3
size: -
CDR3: CASSYVTESDTQYF
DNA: TGTGCCAGCAGTTACGTGACAGAATCAGATACGCAGTATTTT

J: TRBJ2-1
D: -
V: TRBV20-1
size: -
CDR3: CSASRGTYNEQFF
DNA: TGCAGTGCTAGTAGGGGGACCTACAATGAGCAGTTCTTC